The sequence of this T cell receptor (beta chain) was determined in a study of Ad26.COV2.S vaccination and SARS-CoV-2 variants. Treatment reported: roughly 19 received Ad26.COV2.S at low or high dose, single or two shots; several received placebo; per-sample allocation not given. The investigators took samples on day 63 after the first vaccine or placebo injection. Assay used: immunoSEQ multiplex PCR; TCRdb lists only in-frame clones, some missing. The table shows hundreds of thousands of clones, with around 90% occurring only once. The CDR3 sequence is 13 residues long. Trimming removed 3 bases from V and 4 bases from J; junction bases left unmatched: 1. Germline values: CDR1 DFQATT, CDR2 SNEGSKA (reference sequence).

This clonotype originated in a person between 18 and 60 years old who received the Ad26.COV2.S COVID-19 vaccine or a placebo. This sample comprised peripheral blood, obtained in a trial of Ad26.COV2.S vaccine versus placebo. V gene TRBV20-1 combines with J gene TRBJ2-2, with TRBD1 matching 8 bases. The CDR3 DNA follows: TGCAGTGCTAGTACAGGGGGCACCGGGGAGCTGTTTTTT. Translation gives CSASTGGTGELFF.